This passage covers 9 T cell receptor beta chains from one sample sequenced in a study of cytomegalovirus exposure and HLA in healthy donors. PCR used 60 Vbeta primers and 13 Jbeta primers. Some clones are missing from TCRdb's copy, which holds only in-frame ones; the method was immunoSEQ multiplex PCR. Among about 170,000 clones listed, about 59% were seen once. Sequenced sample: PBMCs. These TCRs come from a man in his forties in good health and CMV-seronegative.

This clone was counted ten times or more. The DNA for the CDR3 is TGTGCCAGCAGTTTGGGAGGGGATGGGCAGCCCCAGCATTTT. As protein: CASSLGGDGQPQHF. The chain recombines TRBV28 with TRBJ1-5; weak D call: TRBD1 (5 bases). In germline, CDR1 is MDHEN, CDR2 SYDVKM. V was pared by 3 bases and J by 7 bases, with 13 bases between. The CDR3 spans 14 residues.

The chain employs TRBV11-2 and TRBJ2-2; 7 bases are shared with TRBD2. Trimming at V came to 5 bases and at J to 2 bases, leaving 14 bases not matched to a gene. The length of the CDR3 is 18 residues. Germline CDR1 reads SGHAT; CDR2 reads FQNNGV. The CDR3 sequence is CASSGGMGGTINTGELFF. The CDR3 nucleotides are TGTGCCAGCAGCGGAGGTATGGGCGGGACTATAAACACCGGGGAGCTGTTTTTT.

The DNA for the CDR3 is TGTGCCTGGAGTAAGGGGATATACACCGGGGAGCTGTTTTTT. As protein: CAWSKGIYTGELFF. The rearrangement joins TRBV30 to TRBJ2-2; TRBD1 might be the D (5 bases). The V and J ends lost 2 bases and 3 bases respectively, with 10 bases between them. Germline V gene lookup returns CDR1 GTSNPN and CDR2 SVGIG (reference sequence). There are 14 residues in the CDR3.

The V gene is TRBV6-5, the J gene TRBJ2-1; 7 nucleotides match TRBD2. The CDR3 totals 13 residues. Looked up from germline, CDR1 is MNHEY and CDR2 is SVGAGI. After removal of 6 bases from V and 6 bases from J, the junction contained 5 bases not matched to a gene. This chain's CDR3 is CASRPRTSNEQFF. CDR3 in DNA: TGTGCCAGCAGACCTCGGACTAGCAATGAGCAGTTCTTC.

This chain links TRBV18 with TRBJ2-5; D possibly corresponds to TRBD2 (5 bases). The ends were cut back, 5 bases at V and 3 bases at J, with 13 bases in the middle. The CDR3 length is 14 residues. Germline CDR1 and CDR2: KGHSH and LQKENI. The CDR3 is CASSKALREETQYF. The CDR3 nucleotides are TGTGCCAGCTCAAAAGCTTTGAGGGAAGAGACCCAGTACTTC.

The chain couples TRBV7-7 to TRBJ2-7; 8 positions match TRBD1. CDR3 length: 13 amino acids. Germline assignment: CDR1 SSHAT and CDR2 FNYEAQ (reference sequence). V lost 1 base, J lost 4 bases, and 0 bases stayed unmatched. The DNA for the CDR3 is TGTGCCAGCAGCTTAGGGACAGGGTACGAGCAGTACTTC. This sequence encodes CASSLGTGYEQYF.

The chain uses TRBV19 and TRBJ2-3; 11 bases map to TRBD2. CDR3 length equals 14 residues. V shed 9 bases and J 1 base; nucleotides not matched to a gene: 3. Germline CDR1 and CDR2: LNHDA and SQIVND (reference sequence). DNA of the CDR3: TGTGCCAGCAAGACTAGCGGGGGCACAGATACGCAGTATTTT. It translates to CASKTSGGTDTQYF.

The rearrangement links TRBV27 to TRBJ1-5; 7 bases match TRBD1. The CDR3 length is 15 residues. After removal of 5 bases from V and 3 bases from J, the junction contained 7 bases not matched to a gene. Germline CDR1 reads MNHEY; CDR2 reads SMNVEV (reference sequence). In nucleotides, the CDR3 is TGTGCCAGCAGTGAACTTACAGGGGTCAATCAGCCCCAGCATTTT. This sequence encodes CASSELTGVNQPQHF.

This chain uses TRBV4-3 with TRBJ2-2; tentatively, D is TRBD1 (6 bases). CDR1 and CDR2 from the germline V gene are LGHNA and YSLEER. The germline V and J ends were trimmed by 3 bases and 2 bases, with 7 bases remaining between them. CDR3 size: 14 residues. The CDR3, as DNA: TGCGCCAGCAGCCAGGACAGCAACACCGGGGAGCTGTTTTTT. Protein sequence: CASSQDSNTGELFF.